The next 31 T cell receptor beta chains were all read from a single sample in a study of blood T cell repertoires in COVID-19 (dated by TCRdb to the early 2020s). Library creation used the immunoSEQ multiplex PCR assay. The table was pulled from immuneACCESS by TCRdb, which kept in-frame rearrangements only. Such tables lose some clones; where checked, under half of the loss comes from unresolved V genes, and the rest has no known cause. The sample table holds fewer than 300,000 clones, of which 88% were seen once. The top ten clones comprise around 0.78% of the sample. The sample comprised peripheral blood. These receptors came from a woman between 25 and 40 years old with acute or convalescent COVID-19.

In regard to this clone: Within the sample, other DNA sequences also encode this same CDR3. This chain links TRBV14 with TRBJ2-2, with 7 bases aligning to TRBD1. Trimming took 1 base from V and 1 from J; bases not matched to a gene: 0. In germline, CDR1 is SGHDN, CDR2 FVKESK. The CDR3 runs 15 residues. In nucleotides, the CDR3 is TGTGCCAGCAGCCAAGCAGGGGGGAACACCGGGGAGCTGTTTTTT. Translating it yields CASSQAGGNTGELFF.

The chain uses TRBV9 and TRBJ2-2; the match to TRBD1 covers 7 bases. Germline trimming cut 4 bases from V and 1 base from J; bases unmatched to any gene: 7. Germline-derived CDR1 and CDR2 are SGDLS and YYNGEE. The CDR3 is 16 residues long. The CDR3 here is CASSLRDRQNTGELFF. The CDR3 coding sequence is TGTGCCAGCAGCTTACGGGACAGACAGAACACCGGGGAGCTGTTTTTT.

V usage is TRBV6-6 and J usage is TRBJ2-7; 9 nucleotides align to TRBD1. The CDR3 runs to 15 residues. Germline-derived CDR1 and CDR2 are MNHNY and SVGAGI (reference sequence). V shed 6 bases and J 2 bases; nucleotides not matched to a gene: 8. CDR3 sequence reads: CASRNLGTGTYEQYF. Written as DNA, the CDR3 is TGTGCCAGCAGAAACCTCGGGACAGGGACCTACGAGCAGTACTTC.

The chain carries TRBV9 and TRBJ2-1; 10 nucleotides match TRBD1. Germline CDR1 is SGDLS and CDR2 is YYNGEE. The CDR3 totals 17 residues. After removal of 0 bases from V and 5 bases from J, the junction contained 8 bases not matched to a gene. DNA of the CDR3: TGTGCCAGCAGCGTAGGATTGGCCGGGACAGGGGACAATGAGCAGTTCTTC. It yields the protein CASSVGLAGTGDNEQFF.

The V and J genes are TRBV3-1 (or the pseudogene TRBV3-2) and TRBJ2-4; D is perhaps TRBD2 (7 bases). This CDR3 has 14 residues. From germline, CDR1 is LGHDT and CDR2 YNNKEL (reference sequence). The ends were cut back, 4 bases at V and 8 bases at J, with 15 bases in the middle. CDR3 DNA sequence: TGTGCCAGCAGCCCGAGGGGGGGGCAGGACATTCAGTACTTC. Its protein is CASSPRGGQDIQYF.

The V gene is TRBV5-4, the J gene TRBJ2-1, with TRBD2 matching over 7 bases. Germline V gene sequence: CDR1 SGHNT, CDR2 YYREEE (reference sequence). Trimming at V came to 9 bases and at J to 3 bases, leaving 9 bases not matched to a gene. This CDR3 contains 14 residues. The CDR3 DNA is TGTGCCACGAGTGAACTAGCGAACTACAATGAGCAGTTCTTC. Its translation: CATSELANYNEQFF.

The V gene is TRBV27, the J gene TRBJ1-3; 8 nucleotides align to TRBD1. The V segment lost 2 bases and the J segment 3 bases; nucleotides outside the gene matches: 3. This CDR3 contains 15 residues. Germline values: CDR1 MNHEY, CDR2 SMNVEV (reference sequence). The CDR3 coding sequence is TGTGCCAGCAGTTTACAGGGGGCGTATGGAAACACCATATATTTT. Translated, it gives CASSLQGAYGNTIYF.

CDR3 loop: CASSQTPGEGTQYF. The CDR3 coding sequence is TGTGCCAGCAGCCAAACCCCGGGGGAGGGTACGCAGTATTTT. The V gene is TRBV7-2, the J gene TRBJ2-3, with 7 bases lining up with TRBD2. V lost 5 bases to trimming and J lost 8 bases; unmatched junction nucleotides: 10. Germline V gene lookup returns CDR1 SGHTA and CDR2 FQGNSA. The CDR3 consists of 14 residues.

The chain recombines TRBV30 with TRBJ1-5; D unclear. CDR3 size: 14 residues. In germline, CDR1 is GTSNPN, CDR2 SVGIG (reference sequence). With 0 bases removed from V and 4 bases from J, the gap between germline ends came to 10 bases. Written as DNA, the CDR3 is TGTGCCTGGAGTGTATTCGGCGGGAATCAGCCCCAGCATTTT. Translation: CAWSVFGGNQPQHF.

This clone has just one count. V is TRBV11-3 and J is TRBJ2-7, with 9 bases fitting TRBD2. The CDR3 runs 12 residues. J was trimmed by 7 bases and V by 6 bases; bases with no gene match: 4. Germline CDR1 and CDR2: SGHNT and YENEEA. CDR3 DNA: TGTGCCAGCAGTTCGCTAGCGGGGGAGCAGTACTTC. Its translation: CASSSLAGEQYF.

The V call is TRBV15, the J call TRBJ2-5; 7 bases align to TRBD2. The CDR3 covers 16 residues. V gave up 1 base and J gave up 1 base; unmatched junction bases: 6. The germline V gene encodes CDR1 LNHNV and CDR2 YYDKDF (reference sequence). CDR3 loop: CATSRAKGRAQETQYF. The CDR3 DNA reads TGTGCCACCAGCAGAGCGAAGGGGAGGGCCCAAGAGACCCAGTACTTC.

The chain is built from TRBV19 and TRBJ2-1, with TRBD2 matching over 14 bases. The V segment lost 4 bases and the J segment 5 bases; nucleotides outside the gene matches: 7. The CDR3 extends over 17 amino acids. Germline CDR1 is LNHDA and CDR2 is SQIVND (reference sequence). DNA of the CDR3: TGTGCCAGTAGTAAGGGACTAGCGGGGGTCATGAACAATGAGCAGTTCTTC. This sequence encodes CASSKGLAGVMNNEQFF. Variable domain in full (rest from reference TRBV19 and TRBJ2-1): DGGITQSPKYLFRKEGQNVTLSCEQNLNHDAMYWYRQDPGQGLRLIYYSQIVNDFQKGDIAEGYSVSREKKESFPLTVTSAQKNPTAFYLCASSKGLAGVMNNEQFFGPGTRLTVL.

This clone was observed a handful of times. The chain is built from TRBV4-1 and TRBJ2-3; D might be TRBD1 (7 bases). Trimming removed 0 bases at V and 3 bases at J, with 13 bases between. The CDR3 extends over 16 amino acids. CDR1 MGHRA and CDR2 YSYEKL come from the germline V gene. CDR3 in amino acids: CASSQEGGQRTDTQYF. As DNA, the CDR3 is TGCGCCAGCAGCCAAGAGGGGGGACAGAGAACAGATACGCAGTATTTT.

The chain has TRBV5-1 and TRBJ2-5; TRBD2 aligns across 14 bases. The CDR3 consists of 15 residues. Trimming took 3 bases from V and 5 from J; bases not matched to a gene: 3. Germline V gene sequence: CDR1 SGHRS, CDR2 YFSETQ. CDR3: CASSSGLAGVETQYF. The CDR3 nucleotides read TGCGCCAGCAGCTCGGGACTAGCGGGAGTCGAGACCCAGTACTTC.

The rearrangement uses TRBV14 and TRBJ2-4, with D possibly TRBD1 on 6 matching bases. The CDR3 runs 16 residues. Trimming stripped 3 bases from V and 0 bases from J, with 12 bases between. Germline V CDR1 and CDR2: SGHDN, FVKESK. The CDR3 nucleotides read TGTGCCAGCAGCCAGGCACAGGGAAGAGCCAAAAACATTCAGTACTTC. Translating it yields CASSQAQGRAKNIQYF.

In the case of this clone: One end of the junction fails to match germline, which may point to a read error. The chain is built from TRBV5-1 and TRBJ2-7; the match to TRBD2 covers 14 bases. Germline CDR1 reads SGHRS; CDR2 reads YFSETQ. This CDR3 spans 15 amino acids. Here the CDR3 DNA reads TGCGCCAGCAGGTTGGGACTAGCGGGAGTCTACGAGCAGTACTTC. Protein: CASRLGLAGVYEQYF.

The rearrangement joins TRBV19 to TRBJ2-4; no firm D call. With 4 bases removed from V and 3 bases from J, the gap between germline ends came to 13 bases. The CDR3 has 15 amino acids. Per the germline V gene, CDR1 is LNHDA and CDR2 is SQIVND (reference sequence). DNA for the CDR3: TGTGCCAGTAGTAGCGGTGTTTTGGGCAAAAACATTCAGTACTTC. Protein product: CASSSGVLGKNIQYF.

This sequence joins TRBV27 and TRBJ2-7; possibly TRBD1 for D (6 bases). The CDR3 loop spans 13 amino acids. Germline CDR1 and CDR2: MNHEY and SMNVEV (reference sequence). Between the trimmed V and J ends, which lost 5 bases and 3 bases, there was a span of 11 bases. The CDR3 loop is CASSPTGRYEQYF. The CDR3 DNA is TGTGCCAGCAGTCCGACAGGTCGCTACGAGCAGTACTTC.

This clone occurred once. The chain recombines TRBV9 with TRBJ1-3; tentatively, D is TRBD1 (6 bases). The germline V and J ends were trimmed by 4 bases and 0 bases, with 11 bases remaining between them. The CDR3 loop spans 15 amino acids. From germline, CDR1 is SGDLS and CDR2 YYNGEE. Here the CDR3 reads CASSPGQSSGNTIYF. The CDR3 DNA follows: TGTGCCAGCAGCCCAGGACAGTCCTCTGGAAACACCATATATTTT.

The chain joins TRBV27 to TRBJ2-7; TRBD1 matches 8 bases. The junction had 9 bases not matched to a gene; V was cut back by 6 bases and J by 2 bases. Germline loops: CDR1 MNHEY, CDR2 SMNVEV (reference sequence). The CDR3 has 15 residues. As DNA, the CDR3 is TGTGCCAGCAGCTCTCCCCTGACAGGGGCCTACGAGCAGTACTTC. Its translation is CASSSPLTGAYEQYF.

V is TRBV10-2 and J is TRBJ2-1; 8 nucleotides match TRBD2. Germline V gene data show CDR1 as WSHSY and CDR2 as SAAADI. V was pared by 0 bases and J by 2 bases, with 9 bases of the junction left unmatched. The CDR3 spans 18 residues. The CDR3 loop is CASSESGLGRRAYNEQFF. The CDR3 DNA is TGCGCCAGCAGTGAGTCGGGACTAGGGCGTAGGGCCTACAATGAGCAGTTCTTC.

This chain uses TRBV20-1 with TRBJ1-5, with D uncertain. Looked up from germline, CDR1 is DFQATT and CDR2 is SNEGSKA (reference sequence). The CDR3 runs 10 residues. V was trimmed by 3 bases and J by 11 bases, leaving 8 bases between them. This CDR3 reads CSASSGSQHF. DNA of the CDR3: TGCAGTGCTAGCTCGGGGTCCCAGCATTTT.

The V and J genes are TRBV7-2 and TRBJ2-7; TRBD2 matches at 7 bases. V lost 5 bases to trimming and J lost 4 bases; unmatched junction nucleotides: 8. This CDR3 contains 14 residues. Germline V gives CDR1 SGHTA, CDR2 FQGNSA. The DNA of the CDR3 is TGTGCCAGCAGCCTACGAGCGGGGTCTTACGAGCAGTACTTC. Residues: CASSLRAGSYEQYF.

This clone has more than one count but fewer than ten. V usage is TRBV11-3 and J usage is TRBJ2-6; 7 nucleotides agree with TRBD1. The ends lost 5 bases at V and 0 bases at J; junction bases unmatched: 7. Germline V CDR1 and CDR2: SGHNT, YENEEA. This CDR3 contains 17 residues. CDR3 nucleotide sequence: TGTGCCAGCAGCCCGACAGGGATCTCCTCTGGGGCCAACGTCCTGACTTTC. Its translation is CASSPTGISSGANVLTF.

V usage is TRBV6-4 and J usage is TRBJ2-3; D may be TRBD2 (6 bases). CDR1 MRHNA and CDR2 SNTAGT come from the germline V gene. This CDR3 has 15 residues. The ends were cut back, 4 bases at V and 2 bases at J, with 13 bases in the middle. This CDR3 reads CASSVVAGLTDTQYF. The DNA for the CDR3 is TGTGCCAGCAGTGTAGTCGCGGGGCTCACAGATACGCAGTATTTT.

CDR3 coding DNA: TGTGCCACCAGCAGTACCTCTACCTACGAGCAGTACTTC. This gives the protein CATSSTSTYEQYF. The chain joins TRBV15 to TRBJ2-7; D gene unclear. The V end lost 3 bases, the J end lost 2 bases, and 8 bases lay between the germline ends. The CDR3 has 13 residues. Germline V gene lookup returns CDR1 LNHNV and CDR2 YYDKDF (reference sequence).

This chain joins TRBV24-1 and TRBJ1-5; D uncertain. Trimming removed 1 base from V and 9 bases from J, with 12 bases in between. The CDR3 runs 14 residues. The germline V gene encodes CDR1 KGHDR and CDR2 SFDVKD. The CDR3 region has the DNA TGTGCCACCAGTGATTTTCTAAGCTCGGGGCCCCAGCATTTT. It encodes CATSDFLSSGPQHF.

The chain is built from TRBV15 and TRBJ2-1; 8 bases are a match to TRBD2. The CDR3 sequence is 17 residues long. Germline V CDR1 and CDR2: LNHNV, YYDKDF (reference sequence). J gave up 6 bases and V 0 bases, and 10 bases lay outside the gene matches. CDR3 sequence (DNA): TGTGCCACCAGCAGAGAGCGCGGGACTAGAAGTGGCAATGAGCAGTTCTTC. It translates to CATSRERGTRSGNEQFF. Supplemented by reference TRBV15 and TRBJ2-1, the full variable domain reads DAMVIQNPRYQVTQFGKPVTLSCSQTLNHNVMYWYQQKSSQAPKLLFHYYDKDFNNEADTPDNFQSRRPNTSFCFLDIRSPGLGDTAMYLCATSRERGTRSGNEQFFGPGTRLTVL.

This chain links TRBV3-1 (or the pseudogene TRBV3-2) with TRBJ1-1, with 8 bases matching TRBD1. Trimming took 4 bases from V and 5 from J; bases not matched to a gene: 9. The length of the CDR3 is 15 residues. The germline CDR1 and CDR2 sequences are LGHDT and YNNKEL (reference sequence). The CDR3 DNA reads as TGTGCCAGCAGCCCAACAGACAGGGGAGGAACTGAAGCTTTCTTT. It codes for CASSPTDRGGTEAFF.

The rearrangement uses TRBV30 and TRBJ1-2, with D possibly being TRBD1 (6 bases). Trimming removed 5 bases at V and 5 bases at J, with 9 bases between. CDR1 is GTSNPN, CDR2 SVGIG, per germline (reference sequence). The CDR3 has 11 residues. The CDR3, as DNA: TGTGCCTGGGGGACAAGTTATGGCTACACCTTC. This sequence encodes CAWGTSYGYTF. Complete variable domain (other parts from reference TRBV30 and TRBJ1-2): SQTIHQWPATLVQPVGSPLSLECTVEGTSNPNLYWYRQAAGRGLQLLFYSVGIGQISSEVPQNLSASRPQDRQFILSSKKLLLSDSGFYLCAWGTSYGYTFGSGTRLTVV.

V usage is TRBV7-9 and J usage is TRBJ2-1; D not certain. The V and J ends lost 6 bases and 16 bases respectively, with 22 bases between them. This CDR3 has 13 residues. The germline CDR1 and CDR2 sequences are SEHNR and FQNEAQ (reference sequence). Written as DNA, the CDR3 is TGTGCCAGCAGTTTAAGCCCGTCCACTCGCCTCTTCTTC. Encoded protein: CASSLSPSTRLFF.